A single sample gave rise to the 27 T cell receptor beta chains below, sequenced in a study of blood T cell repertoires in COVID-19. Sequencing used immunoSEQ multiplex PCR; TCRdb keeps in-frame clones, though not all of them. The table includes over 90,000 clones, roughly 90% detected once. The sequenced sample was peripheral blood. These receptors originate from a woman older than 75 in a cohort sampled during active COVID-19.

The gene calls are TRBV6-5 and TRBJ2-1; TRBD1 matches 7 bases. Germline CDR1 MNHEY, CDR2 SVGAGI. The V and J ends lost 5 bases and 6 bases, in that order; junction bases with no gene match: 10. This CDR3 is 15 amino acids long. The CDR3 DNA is TGTGCCAGCAGTCCGGACAGGAGCTACATCAATGAGCAGTTCTTC. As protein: CASSPDRSYINEQFF.

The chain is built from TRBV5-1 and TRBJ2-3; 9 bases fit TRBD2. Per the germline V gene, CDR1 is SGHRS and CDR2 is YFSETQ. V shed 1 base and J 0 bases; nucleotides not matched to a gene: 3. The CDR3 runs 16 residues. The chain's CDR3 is CASSLTLAGSTDTQYF. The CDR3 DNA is TGCGCCAGCAGCTTGACGCTAGCGGGGAGCACAGATACGCAGTATTTT.

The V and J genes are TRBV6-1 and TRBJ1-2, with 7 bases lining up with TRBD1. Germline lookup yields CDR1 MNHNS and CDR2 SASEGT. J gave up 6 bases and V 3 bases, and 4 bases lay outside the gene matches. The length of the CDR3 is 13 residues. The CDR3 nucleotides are TGTGCCAGCAGTGATAGGGACAGAAATGGCTACACCTTC. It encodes CASSDRDRNGYTF.

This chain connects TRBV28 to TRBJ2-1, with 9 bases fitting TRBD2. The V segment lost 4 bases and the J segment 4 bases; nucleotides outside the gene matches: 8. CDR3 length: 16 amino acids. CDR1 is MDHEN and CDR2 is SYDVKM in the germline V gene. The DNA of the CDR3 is TGTGCCAGCAGTTCTTTAGCGGGAGCGGGTTACAATGAGCAGTTCTTC. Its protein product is CASSSLAGAGYNEQFF.

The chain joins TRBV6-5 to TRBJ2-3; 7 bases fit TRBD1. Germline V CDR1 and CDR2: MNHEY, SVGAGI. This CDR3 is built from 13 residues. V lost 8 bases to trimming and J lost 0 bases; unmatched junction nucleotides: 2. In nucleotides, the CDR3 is TGTGCCAGCGGGACAGTAAGCACAGATACGCAGTATTTT. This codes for CASGTVSTDTQYF.

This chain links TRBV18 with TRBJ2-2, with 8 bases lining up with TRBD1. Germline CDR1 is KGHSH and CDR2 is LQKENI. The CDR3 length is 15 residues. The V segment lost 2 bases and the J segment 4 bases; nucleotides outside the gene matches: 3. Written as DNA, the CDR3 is TGTGCCAGCTCACCAAACCAGGGGGCCACCGGGGAGCTGTTTTTT. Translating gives CASSPNQGATGELFF.

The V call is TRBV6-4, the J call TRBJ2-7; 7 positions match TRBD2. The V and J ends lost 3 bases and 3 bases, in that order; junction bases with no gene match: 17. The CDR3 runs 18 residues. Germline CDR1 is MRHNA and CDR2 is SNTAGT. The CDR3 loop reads CASSDPCPGGRGSYEQYF. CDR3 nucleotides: TGTGCCAGCAGTGATCCCTGTCCGGGAGGCCGTGGAAGCTACGAGCAGTACTTC.

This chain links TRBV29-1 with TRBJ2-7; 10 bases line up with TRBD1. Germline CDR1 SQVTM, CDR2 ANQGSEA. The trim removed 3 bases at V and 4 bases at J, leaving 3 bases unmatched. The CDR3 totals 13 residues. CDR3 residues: CSVDPGQGYEQYF. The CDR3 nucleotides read TGCAGCGTTGACCCGGGACAGGGGTACGAGCAGTACTTC.

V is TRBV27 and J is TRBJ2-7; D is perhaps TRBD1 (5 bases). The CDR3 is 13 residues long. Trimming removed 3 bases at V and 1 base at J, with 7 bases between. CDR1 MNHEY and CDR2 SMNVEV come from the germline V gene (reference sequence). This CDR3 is CASSLTESYEQYF. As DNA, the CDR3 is TGTGCCAGCAGTTTGACAGAGTCCTACGAGCAGTACTTC.

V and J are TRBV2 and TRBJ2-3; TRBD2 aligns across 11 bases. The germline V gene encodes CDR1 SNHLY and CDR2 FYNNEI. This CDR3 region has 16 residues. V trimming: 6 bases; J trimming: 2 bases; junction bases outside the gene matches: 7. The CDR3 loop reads CASRLTSGVTTDTQYF. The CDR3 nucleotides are TGTGCCAGCAGGCTGACTAGCGGGGTGACCACAGATACGCAGTATTTT. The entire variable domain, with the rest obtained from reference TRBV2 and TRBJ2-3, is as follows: EPEVTQTPSHQVTQMGQEVILRCVPISNHLYFYWYRQILGQKVEFLVSFYNNEISEKSEIFDDQFSVERPDGSNFTLKIRSTKLEDSAMYFCASRLTSGVTTDTQYFGPGTRLTVL.

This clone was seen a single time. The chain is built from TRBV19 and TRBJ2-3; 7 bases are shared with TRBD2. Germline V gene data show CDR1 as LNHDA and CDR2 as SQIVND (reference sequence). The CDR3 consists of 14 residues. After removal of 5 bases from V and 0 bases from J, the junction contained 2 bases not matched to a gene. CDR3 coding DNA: TGTGCCAGTAGTTCTAGCGGCAGCACAGATACGCAGTATTTT. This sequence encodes CASSSSGSTDTQYF.

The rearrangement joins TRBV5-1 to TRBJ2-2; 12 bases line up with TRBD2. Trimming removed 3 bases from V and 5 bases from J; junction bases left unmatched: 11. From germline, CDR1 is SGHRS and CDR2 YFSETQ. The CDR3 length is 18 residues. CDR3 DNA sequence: TGCGCCAGCAGCTCCCCTAGCGGGAGGGCCCTCGGAACCGGGGAGCTGTTTTTT. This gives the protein CASSSPSGRALGTGELFF.

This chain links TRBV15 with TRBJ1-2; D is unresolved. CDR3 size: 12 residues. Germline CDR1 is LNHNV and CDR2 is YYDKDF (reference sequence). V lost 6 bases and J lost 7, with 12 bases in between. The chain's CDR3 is CATRDTYGGYTF. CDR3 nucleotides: TGTGCCACCAGAGATACCTATGGTGGCTACACCTTC.

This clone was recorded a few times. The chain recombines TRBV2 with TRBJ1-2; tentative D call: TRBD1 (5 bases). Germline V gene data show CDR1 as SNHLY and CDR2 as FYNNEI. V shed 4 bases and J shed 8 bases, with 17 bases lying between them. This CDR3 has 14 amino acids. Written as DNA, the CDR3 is TGTGCCAGCAGTGGAAGGACATCACTTGACGGCTACACCTTC. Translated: CASSGRTSLDGYTF.

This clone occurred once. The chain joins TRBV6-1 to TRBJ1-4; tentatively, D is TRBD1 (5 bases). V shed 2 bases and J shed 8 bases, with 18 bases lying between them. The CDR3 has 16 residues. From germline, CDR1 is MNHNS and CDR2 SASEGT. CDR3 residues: CASSEKVPREREKLFF. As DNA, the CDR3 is TGTGCCAGCAGTGAAAAGGTTCCCAGGGAACGAGAAAAACTGTTTTTT.

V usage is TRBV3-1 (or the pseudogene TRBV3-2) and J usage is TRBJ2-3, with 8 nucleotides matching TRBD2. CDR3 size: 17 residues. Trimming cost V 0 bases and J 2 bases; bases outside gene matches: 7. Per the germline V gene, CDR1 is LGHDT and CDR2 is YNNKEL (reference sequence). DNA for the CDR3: TGTGCCAGCAGCCAAGAGATTAGCGGGAAACTCACAGATACGCAGTATTTT. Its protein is CASSQEISGKLTDTQYF.

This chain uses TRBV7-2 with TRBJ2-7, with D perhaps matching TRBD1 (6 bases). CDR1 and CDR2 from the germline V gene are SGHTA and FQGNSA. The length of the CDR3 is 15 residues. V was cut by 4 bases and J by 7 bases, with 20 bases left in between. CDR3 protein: CASSSVVGAQYEQYF. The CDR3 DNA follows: TGTGCCAGCAGCTCCGTGGTGGGGGCGCAGTATGAGCAGTACTTC.

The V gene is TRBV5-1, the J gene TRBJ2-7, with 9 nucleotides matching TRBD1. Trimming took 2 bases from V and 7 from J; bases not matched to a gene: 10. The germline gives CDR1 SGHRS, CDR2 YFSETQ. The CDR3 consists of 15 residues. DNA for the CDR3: TGCGCCAGCAGCTTCGACAGGGGGGCCTCTGTTGAGCAGTACTTC. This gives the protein CASSFDRGASVEQYF. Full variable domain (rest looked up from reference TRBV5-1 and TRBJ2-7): KAGVTQTPRYLIKTRGQQVTLSCSPISGHRSVSWYQQTPGQGLQFLFEYFSETQRNKGNFPGRFSGRQFSNSRSEMNVSTLELGDSALYLCASSFDRGASVEQYFGPGTRLTVT.

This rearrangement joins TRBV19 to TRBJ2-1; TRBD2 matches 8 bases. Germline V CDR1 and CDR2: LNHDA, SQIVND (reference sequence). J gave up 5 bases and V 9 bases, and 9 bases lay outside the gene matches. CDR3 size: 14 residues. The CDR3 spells CASSGGYNNNEQFF. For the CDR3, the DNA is TGTGCCAGCAGCGGGGGATACAATAACAATGAGCAGTTCTTC. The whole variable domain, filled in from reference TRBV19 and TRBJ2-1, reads DGGITQSPKYLFRKEGQNVTLSCEQNLNHDAMYWYRQDPGQGLRLIYYSQIVNDFQKGDIAEGYSVSREKKESFPLTVTSAQKNPTAFYLCASSGGYNNNEQFFGPGTRLTVL.

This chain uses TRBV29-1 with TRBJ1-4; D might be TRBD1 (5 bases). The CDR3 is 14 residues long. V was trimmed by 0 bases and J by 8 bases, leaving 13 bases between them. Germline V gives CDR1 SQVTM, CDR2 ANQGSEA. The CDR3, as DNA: TGCAGCGTTGAAGATGCGGGGCGGGGGGAAAAACTGTTTTTT. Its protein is CSVEDAGRGEKLFF.

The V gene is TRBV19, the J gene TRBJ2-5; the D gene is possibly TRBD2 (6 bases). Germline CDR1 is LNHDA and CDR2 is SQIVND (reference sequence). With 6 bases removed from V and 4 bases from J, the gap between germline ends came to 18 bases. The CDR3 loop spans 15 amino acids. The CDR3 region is CASRDPRRVAETQYF. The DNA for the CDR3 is TGTGCCAGTAGGGATCCACGGAGGGTAGCAGAGACCCAGTACTTC.

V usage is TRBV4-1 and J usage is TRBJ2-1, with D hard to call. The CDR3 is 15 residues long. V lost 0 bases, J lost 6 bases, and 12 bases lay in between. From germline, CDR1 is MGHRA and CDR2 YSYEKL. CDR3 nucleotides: TGCGCCAGCAGCCAAGATAGGCTAGATTCCAATGAGCAGTTCTTC. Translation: CASSQDRLDSNEQFF.

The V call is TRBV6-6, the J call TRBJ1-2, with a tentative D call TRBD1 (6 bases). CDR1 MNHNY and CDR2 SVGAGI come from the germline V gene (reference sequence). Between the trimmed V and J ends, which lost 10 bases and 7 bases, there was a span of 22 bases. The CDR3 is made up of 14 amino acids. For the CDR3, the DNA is TGTGCCACCTTGGACTGGGGGGGCTTGGGTGGCTACACCTTC. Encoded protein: CATLDWGGLGGYTF.

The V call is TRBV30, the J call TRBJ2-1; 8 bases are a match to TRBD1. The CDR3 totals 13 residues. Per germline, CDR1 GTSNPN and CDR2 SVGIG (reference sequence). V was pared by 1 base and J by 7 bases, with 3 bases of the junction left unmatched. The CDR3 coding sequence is TGTGCCTGGAGTGGGGACAGGAGGAATGAGCAGTTCTTC. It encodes CAWSGDRRNEQFF.

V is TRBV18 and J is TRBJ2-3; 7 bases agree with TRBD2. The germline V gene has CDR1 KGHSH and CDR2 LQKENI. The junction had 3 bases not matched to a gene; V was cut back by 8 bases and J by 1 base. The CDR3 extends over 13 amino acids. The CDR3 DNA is TGTGCCAGCGGACTAGGGGGCACAGATACGCAGTATTTT. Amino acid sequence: CASGLGGTDTQYF.

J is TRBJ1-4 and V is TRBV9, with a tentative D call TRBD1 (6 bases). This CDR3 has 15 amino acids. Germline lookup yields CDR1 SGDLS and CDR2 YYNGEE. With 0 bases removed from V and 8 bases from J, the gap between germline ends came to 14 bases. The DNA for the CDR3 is TGTGCCAGCAGCGTAGAGGGGACACGGACAGAAAAACTGTTTTTT. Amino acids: CASSVEGTRTEKLFF. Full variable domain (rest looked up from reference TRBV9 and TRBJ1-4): DSGVTQTPKHLITATGQRVTLRCSPRSGDLSVYWYQQSLDQGLQFLIQYYNGEERAKGNILERFSAQQFPDLHSELNLSSLELGDSALYFCASSVEGTRTEKLFFGSGTQLSVL.

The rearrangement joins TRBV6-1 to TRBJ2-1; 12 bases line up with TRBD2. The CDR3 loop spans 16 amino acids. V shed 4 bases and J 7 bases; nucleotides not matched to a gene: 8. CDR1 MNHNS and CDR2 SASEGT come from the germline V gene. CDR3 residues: CASSALAGGPGNEQFF. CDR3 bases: TGTGCCAGCAGTGCGCTAGCGGGAGGGCCGGGGAATGAGCAGTTCTTC.